There are a few counts of the clone carrying this TCR beta chain. The target antigen is unknown. A library of TCRbeta sequences, prepared with unique molecular identifiers, was generated. One entry per CDR3 protein results from TCRdb running MiXCR on the PCR reads. The sample lists nearly 350,000 distinct CDR3 sequences, about 16% occurring once. Germline loops: CDR1 MNHEY, CDR2 SMNVEV (reference sequence). The length of the CDR3 is 12 residues. Trimming stripped 5 bases from V and 9 bases from J, with 11 bases between. The data are from a study of T-cell reconstitution after alpha-beta-depleted transplantation in children. Study-wide results and limits: It was reported that alpha-beta T cells came from several hundred expanded graft clones (about two months after transplant). The origin of high day-60 TCRbeta diversity in some patients lay in surviving recipient T cells and thymic progenitors. By one year post-transplant, T-cell counts and diversity largely arose from T cells that were newly produced.

This clonotype originated in a male patient aged 2 to 10 who had a stem cell transplant for acute lymphoblastic leukemia, so the T cells may come from the graft donor. The gene calls are TRBV27 and TRBJ2-1, with D unresolved. The sample in question was PBMCs, mostly from graft donor cells, obtained 360 days after TCRalphabeta/CD19-depleted stem cell transplant. This CDR3 is CASSPRRGEQFF. In DNA form, the CDR3 reads TGTGCCAGCAGTCCGCGGAGAGGTGAGCAGTTCTTC.